This TCR beta chain appears in the sequencing data of a study of blood T cell repertoires in COVID-19. This clone was recorded once. Sequenced by immunoSEQ multiplex PCR; TCRdb stores in-frame clones only, minus some. The sample shows 60,000 to 75,000 clones, approximately 87% of them seen only once. Sequenced material: peripheral blood. This receptor was obtained from a human donor in a cohort sampled during active COVID-19.

CDR3 protein: CASSPRTGGTEAFF. As DNA, the CDR3 is TGTGCCAGCAGCCCCCGGACAGGGGGCACTGAAGCTTTCTTT. V gene TRBV9 combines with J gene TRBJ1-1, with 10 bases fitting TRBD1. The trim removed 4 bases at V and 4 bases at J, leaving 4 bases unmatched. The V gene's germline CDR1 is SGDLS and CDR2 YYNGEE. The length of the CDR3 is 14 residues.